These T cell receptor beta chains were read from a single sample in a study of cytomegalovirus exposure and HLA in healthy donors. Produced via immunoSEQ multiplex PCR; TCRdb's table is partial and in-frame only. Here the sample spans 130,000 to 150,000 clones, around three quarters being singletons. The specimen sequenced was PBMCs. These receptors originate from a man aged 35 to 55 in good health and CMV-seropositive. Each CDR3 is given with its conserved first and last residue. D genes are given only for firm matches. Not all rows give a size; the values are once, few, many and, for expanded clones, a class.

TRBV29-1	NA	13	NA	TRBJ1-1	TGCAGCGTTGTAGAGTTGACAGGCACTGAAGCTTTCTTT	CSVVELTGTEAFF
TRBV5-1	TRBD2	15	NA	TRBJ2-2	TGCGCCAGCAAATTACTAGCGGATAACACCGGGGAGCTGTTTTTT	CASKLLADNTGELFF
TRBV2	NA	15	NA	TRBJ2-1	TGTGCCAGCAGTGAAGGGCAGGGATTATACAATGAGCAGTTCTTC	CASSEGQGLYNEQFF
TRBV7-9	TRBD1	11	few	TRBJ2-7	TGTGCCAGCAGCTTAGGGCAGGGGGTGGACTTC	CASSLGQGVDF
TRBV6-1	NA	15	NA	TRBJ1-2	TGTGCCAGCAGTGACGGACAGCGCCTAAGGTATGGCTACACCTTC	CASSDGQRLRYGYTF
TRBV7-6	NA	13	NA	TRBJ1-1	TGTGCCAGCAGCTTAGGGCAGAACACTGAAGCTTTCTTT	CASSLGQNTEAFF
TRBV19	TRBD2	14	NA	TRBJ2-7	TGTGCCAGTCAACGGGCGGGAGAAGGTAACGAGCAGTACTTC	CASQRAGEGNEQYF
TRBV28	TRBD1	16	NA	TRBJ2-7	TGTGCCAGCAGTTTGGTAACCGGGACAGCCGCCTACGAGCAGTACTTC	CASSLVTGTAAYEQYF
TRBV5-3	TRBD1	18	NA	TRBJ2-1	TGTGCCAGAAGCTTGAATTGGGGGACAGGGGAAACCTACAATGAGCAGTTCTTC	CARSLNWGTGETYNEQFF
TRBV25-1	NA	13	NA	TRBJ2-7	TGTGCCAGCAGGGCCCCGGGGAAAGACGAGCAGTACTTC	CASRAPGKDEQYF
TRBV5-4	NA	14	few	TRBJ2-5	TGTGCCAGCAGCTTGAGAGGTGTTCCAGAGACCCAGTACTTC	CASSLRGVPETQYF
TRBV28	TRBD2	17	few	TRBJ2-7	TGTGCCAGCAGTCTAGAACAGCCAAGAGCGGGGATCTACGAGCAGTACTTC	CASSLEQPRAGIYEQYF
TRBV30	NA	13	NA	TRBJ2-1	TGTGCCTGGAGGGTTGACAGCTTCAATGAGCAGTTCTTC	CAWRVDSFNEQFF
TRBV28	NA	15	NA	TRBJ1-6	TGTGCCAGCAGCCTCTCGGCGGGGGTTAATTCACCCCTCCACTTT	CASSLSAGVNSPLHF
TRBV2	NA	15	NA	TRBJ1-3	TGTGCCAGCAGTGAAGATTTGAGCTCTGGAAACACCATATATTTT	CASSEDLSSGNTIYF
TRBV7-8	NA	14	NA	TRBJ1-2	TGTGCCAGCAGCTTAGGCGGGGGGCGGGATGGCTACACCTTC	CASSLGGGRDGYTF